Listed below are T cell receptor beta chains from one sample, sequenced in a study of cytomegalovirus exposure and HLA in healthy donors. TCRdb's table, derived via immunoSEQ multiplex PCR, lists solely in-frame clones and lacks some. The sample holds 130,000 to 150,000 clones, over 70% seen once. What was sequenced was PBMCs. The receptor set was obtained from a man aged 40-49 years in good health and CMV-seropositive. Each CDR3 is given with its conserved first and last residue. The D gene is left open where the match is weak. Not every row has a clone size; where given, it reads once, few, many or a size class.

15	TRBV2	TRBJ2-3	TRBD1	-	CASSLQGAQADTQYF	TGTGCCAGCAGTTTACAGGGGGCGCAAGCAGATACGCAGTATTTT
14	TRBV6-5	TRBJ1-2	-	-	CASSYSTEFYGYTF	TGTGCCAGCAGTTACTCGACAGAATTCTATGGCTACACCTTC
13	TRBV30	TRBJ1-2	-	-	CAWSEGDFYGYTF	TGTGCCTGGAGTGAAGGAGACTTCTATGGCTACACCTTC
16	TRBV10-3	TRBJ2-3	-	-	CAISEIRAEDSYTQYF	TGTGCCATCAGTGAAATCCGAGCGGAAGACTCATATACGCAGTATTTT
16	TRBV7-9	TRBJ2-6	TRBD2	-	CARGLADNSGANVLTF	TGTGCCAGAGGACTAGCGGATAACTCTGGGGCCAACGTCCTGACTTTC
17	TRBV19	TRBJ1-5	TRBD1	-	CASSTDRTGGKGQPQHF	TGTGCCAGTAGTACCGACCGGACAGGGGGAAAGGGTCAGCCCCAGCATTTT
18	TRBV5-1	TRBJ1-2	TRBD1	few	CASSPTPTGGLKSNGYTF	TGCGCCAGCAGCCCCACCCCGACAGGGGGGCTAAAATCAAATGGCTACACCTTC
14	TRBV2	TRBJ2-7	-	-	CASSPTGYLYEQYF	TGTGCCAGCAGTCCTACAGGATACCTCTATGAGCAGTACTTC
16	TRBV11-3	TRBJ2-2	TRBD2	few	CASSLGGSGGHGELFF	TGTGCCAGCAGCTTAGGAGGAAGCGGGGGCCACGGGGAGCTGTTTTTT
15	TRBV5-1	TRBJ2-2	-	-	CASSLETQGTGELFF	TGCGCCAGCAGCTTGGAAACTCAGGGGACCGGGGAGCTGTTTTTT
18	TRBV4-1	TRBJ2-7	TRBD2	-	CASSTRLAGGLGAYEQYF	TGCGCCAGCAGCACTCGACTAGCGGGAGGGTTAGGGGCCTACGAGCAGTACTTC
15	TRBV29-1	TRBJ1-1	TRBD1	-	CSVEALGTVNTEAFF	TGCAGCGTTGAGGCTTTAGGGACAGTTAACACTGAAGCTTTCTTT
13	TRBV30	TRBJ2-2	TRBD2	-	CAWRTSGDGELFF	TGTGCCTGGCGGACTAGCGGGGACGGGGAGCTGTTTTTT
16	TRBV28	TRBJ1-4	TRBD1	-	CASSTPGTGGDEKLFF	TGTGCCAGCAGTACTCCCGGGACAGGGGGGGATGAAAAACTGTTTTTT
15	TRBV4-1	TRBJ2-1	-	-	CASSQGSRINNEQFF	TGCGCCAGCAGCCAAGGGAGCCGCATTAACAATGAGCAGTTCTTC
19	TRBV4-3	TRBJ1-4	TRBD1	-	CASSQEAGWGTGVPEKLFF	TGCGCCAGCAGCCAAGAAGCCGGTTGGGGGACAGGGGTGCCTGAAAAACTGTTTTTT
14	TRBV27	TRBJ2-1	-	-	CASSPWTAPNEQFF	TGTGCCAGCAGTCCGTGGACAGCCCCCAATGAGCAGTTCTTC
16	TRBV4-1	TRBJ1-2	TRBD1	-	CASSPRVTTGGGGYTF	TGCGCCAGCAGCCCCCGCGTGACGACAGGGGGTGGTGGCTACACCTTC
15	TRBV30	TRBJ2-1	TRBD2	few	CAWSSGTSVVNEQFF	TGTGCCTGGAGTTCCGGGACTAGCGTGGTGAATGAGCAGTTCTTC
13	TRBV19	TRBJ2-5	TRBD2	-	CASSLLAAETQYF	TGTGCCAGTAGCCTCCTAGCGGCGGAGACCCAGTACTTC
14	TRBV4-1	TRBJ2-7	TRBD2	-	CASSLRTSAYEQYF	TGCGCCAGCAGCCTTAGGACTAGCGCCTACGAGCAGTACTTC
14	TRBV7-9	TRBJ1-4	TRBD1	-	CASSVRTGGEKLFF	TGTGCCAGCAGCGTCAGGACAGGGGGTGAAAAACTGTTTTTT
15	TRBV6-1	TRBJ2-7	-	-	CASSDGGGAFYEQYF	TGTGCCAGCAGTGATGGCGGGGGCGCATTCTACGAGCAGTACTTC
14	TRBV6-5	TRBJ1-1	-	-	CASSFTTVSSEAFF	TGTGCCAGCAGCTTTACAACAGTTTCCAGTGAAGCTTTCTTT
14	TRBV5-1	TRBJ2-2	-	-	CASSPQGSGGELFF	TGCGCCAGCAGCCCGCAGGGAAGTGGCGGGGAGCTGTTTTTT
17	TRBV5-1	TRBJ1-2	TRBD1	-	CASSLVGQGRSNYGYTF	TGCGCCAGCAGCTTGGTGGGACAGGGACGATCTAACTATGGCTACACCTTC
14	TRBV19	TRBJ1-1	TRBD1	few	CASMDRAVVTEAFF	TGTGCCAGCATGGACAGGGCGGTCGTCACTGAAGCTTTCTTT
14	TRBV27	TRBJ1-5	TRBD1	once	CASSKGTAFQPQHF	TGTGCCAGCAGCAAGGGGACAGCTTTTCAGCCCCAGCATTTT
12	TRBV27	TRBJ1-6	-	-	CASSSARLSLHF	TGTGCCAGCAGTTCCGCGCGTCTATCACTCCACTTT
17	TRBV30	TRBJ2-7	TRBD2	-	CAWRGTSAAPWGYEQYF	TGTGCCTGGAGAGGGACTAGCGCGGCCCCGTGGGGTTACGAGCAGTACTTC
15	TRBV15	TRBJ2-1	-	-	CATSMRRGPGVEQFF	TGTGCCACCAGCATGAGGCGGGGTCCCGGCGTAGAGCAGTTCTTC
15	TRBV2	TRBJ1-5	TRBD1	-	CASKGDRARNQPQHF	TGTGCCAGCAAGGGGGACAGGGCGCGCAATCAGCCCCAGCATTTT
14	TRBV28	TRBJ2-7	-	-	CASSLSQGRHEQYF	TGTGCCAGCAGTTTATCACAGGGACGACACGAGCAGTACTTC